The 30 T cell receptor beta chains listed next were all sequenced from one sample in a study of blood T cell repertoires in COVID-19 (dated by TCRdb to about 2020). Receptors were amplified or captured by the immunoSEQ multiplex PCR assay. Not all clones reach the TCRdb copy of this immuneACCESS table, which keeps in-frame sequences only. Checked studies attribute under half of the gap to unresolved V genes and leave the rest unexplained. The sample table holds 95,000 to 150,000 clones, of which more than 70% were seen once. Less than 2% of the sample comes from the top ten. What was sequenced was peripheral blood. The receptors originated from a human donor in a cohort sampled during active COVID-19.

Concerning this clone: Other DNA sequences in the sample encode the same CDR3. The CDR3 DNA reads as TGTGCCAGCAGCCCTACTACTAGCGGGATTAGCTCCTACGAGCAGTACTTC. Translating it yields CASSPTTSGISSYEQYF. This chain links TRBV3-1 (or the pseudogene TRBV3-2) with TRBJ2-7; 10 nucleotides match TRBD2. The CDR3 covers 17 residues. The V and J ends lost 4 bases and 0 bases, in that order; junction bases with no gene match: 9. CDR1 is LGHDT and CDR2 is YNNKEL in the germline V gene (reference sequence).

The CDR3 nucleotides read TGTGCCAGTAGTATAACAGGCGGAAATTCACCCCTCCACTTT. Encoded protein: CASSITGGNSPLHF. This chain joins TRBV19 and TRBJ1-6; tentatively, D is TRBD1 (5 bases). Germline lookup yields CDR1 LNHDA and CDR2 SQIVND (reference sequence). There are 14 residues in the CDR3. V was cut by 2 bases and J by 7 bases, with 9 bases left in between.

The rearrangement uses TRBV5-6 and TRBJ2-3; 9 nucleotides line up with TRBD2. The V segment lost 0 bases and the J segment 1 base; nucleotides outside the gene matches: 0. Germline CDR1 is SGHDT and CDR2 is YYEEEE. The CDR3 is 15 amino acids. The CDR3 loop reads CASSLGLAGTDTQYF. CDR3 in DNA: TGTGCCAGCAGCTTGGGACTAGCGGGCACAGATACGCAGTATTTT.

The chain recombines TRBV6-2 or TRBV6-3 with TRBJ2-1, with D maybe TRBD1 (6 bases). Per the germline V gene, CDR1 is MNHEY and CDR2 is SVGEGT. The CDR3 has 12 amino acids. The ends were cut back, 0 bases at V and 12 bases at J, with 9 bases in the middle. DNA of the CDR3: TGTGCCAGCAGTTACTCCTTAGGGGGGCAGTTCTTC. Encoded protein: CASSYSLGGQFF.

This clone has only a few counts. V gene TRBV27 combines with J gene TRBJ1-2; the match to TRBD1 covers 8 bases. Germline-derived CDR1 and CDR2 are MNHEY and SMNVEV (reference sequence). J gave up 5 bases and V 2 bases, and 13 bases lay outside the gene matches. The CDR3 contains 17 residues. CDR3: CASSLKGMQGARYGYTF. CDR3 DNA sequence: TGTGCCAGCAGTTTAAAGGGAATGCAGGGGGCTAGATATGGCTACACCTTC.

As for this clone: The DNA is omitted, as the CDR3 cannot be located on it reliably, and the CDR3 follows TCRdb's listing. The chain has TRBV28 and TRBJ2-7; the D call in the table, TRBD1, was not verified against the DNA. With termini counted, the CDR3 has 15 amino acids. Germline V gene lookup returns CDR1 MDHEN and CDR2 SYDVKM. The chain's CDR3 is CASSSGQGNSYEQYF.

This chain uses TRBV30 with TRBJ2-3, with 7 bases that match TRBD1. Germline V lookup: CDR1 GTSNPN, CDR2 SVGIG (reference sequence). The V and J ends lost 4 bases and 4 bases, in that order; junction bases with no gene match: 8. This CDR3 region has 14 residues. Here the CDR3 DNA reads TGTGCCTGGAATACAGGGGCCTCATCAGATACGCAGTATTTT. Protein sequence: CAWNTGASSDTQYF.

The CDR3 bases are TGTGCCAGCAGCTTACAGGGGGCGCGGCCCGAGCAGTTCTTC. Its protein product is CASSLQGARPEQFF. The chain uses TRBV21-1 and TRBJ2-1; TRBD1 was called by the table and not checked on the DNA. TRBV21-1 corresponds to a pseudogene. The CDR3 extends over 14 amino acids.

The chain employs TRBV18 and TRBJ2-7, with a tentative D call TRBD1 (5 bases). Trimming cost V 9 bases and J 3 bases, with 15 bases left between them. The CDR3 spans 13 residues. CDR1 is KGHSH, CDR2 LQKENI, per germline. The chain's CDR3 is CASSPTAIYEQYF. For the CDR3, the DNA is TGTGCCAGTTCCCCGACAGCTATCTACGAGCAGTACTTC.

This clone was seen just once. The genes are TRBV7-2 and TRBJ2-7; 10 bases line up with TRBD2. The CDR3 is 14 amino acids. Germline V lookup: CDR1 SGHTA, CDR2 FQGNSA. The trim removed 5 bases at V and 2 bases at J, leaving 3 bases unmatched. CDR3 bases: TGTGCCAGCAGCGAGCGGGAGGGCCCCTACGAGCAGTACTTC. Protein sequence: CASSEREGPYEQYF.

CDR3 DNA sequence: TGTGCCAGTAAAGGACAGATTCATCAGCCCCAGCATTTT. Residues: CASKGQIHQPQHF. The gene calls are TRBV12-3 or TRBV12-4 and TRBJ1-5, with D possibly matching TRBD1 (6 bases). The CDR3 has 13 residues. The V end lost 9 bases, the J end lost 5 bases, and 14 bases lay between the germline ends.

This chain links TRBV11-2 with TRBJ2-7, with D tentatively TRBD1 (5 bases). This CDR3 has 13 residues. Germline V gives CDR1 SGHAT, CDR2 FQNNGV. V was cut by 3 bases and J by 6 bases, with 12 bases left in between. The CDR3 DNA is TGTGCCAGCAGCTTTCCAGGGTTGGGCGAGCAGTACTTC. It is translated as CASSFPGLGEQYF.

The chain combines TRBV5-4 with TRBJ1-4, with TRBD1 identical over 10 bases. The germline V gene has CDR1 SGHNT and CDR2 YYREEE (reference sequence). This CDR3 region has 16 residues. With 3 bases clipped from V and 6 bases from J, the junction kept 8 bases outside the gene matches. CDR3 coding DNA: TGTGCCAGCAGCTCATTTGATGGGACAGGGGATGAAAAACTGTTTTTT. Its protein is CASSSFDGTGDEKLFF.

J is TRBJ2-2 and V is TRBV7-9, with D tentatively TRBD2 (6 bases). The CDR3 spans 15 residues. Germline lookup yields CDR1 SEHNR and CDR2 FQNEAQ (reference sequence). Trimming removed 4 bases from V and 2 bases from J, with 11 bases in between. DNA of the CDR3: TGTGCCAGCAGCTCACGGGACTTTAACACCGGGGAGCTGTTTTTT. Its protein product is CASSSRDFNTGELFF.

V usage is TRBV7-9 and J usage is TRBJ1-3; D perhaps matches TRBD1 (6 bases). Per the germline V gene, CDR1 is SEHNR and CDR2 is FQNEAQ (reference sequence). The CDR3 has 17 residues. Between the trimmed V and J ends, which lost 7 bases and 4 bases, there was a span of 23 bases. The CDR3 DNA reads TGTGCCAGCACGGTGTGGGGGACAAGGACGCGGGGAAACACCATATATTTT. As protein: CASTVWGTRTRGNTIYF.

CDR3 sequence (DNA): TGTGCCAGCAGTCCCGCGGGACAGCGAGACACAGATACGCAGTATTTT. Protein sequence: CASSPAGQRDTDTQYF. The rearrangement links TRBV6-2 or TRBV6-3 to TRBJ2-3, with D tentatively TRBD1 (7 bases). The CDR3 has 16 amino acids. V shed 5 bases and J shed 2 bases, with 17 bases lying between them. CDR1 is MNHEY and CDR2 is SVGEGT in the germline V gene.

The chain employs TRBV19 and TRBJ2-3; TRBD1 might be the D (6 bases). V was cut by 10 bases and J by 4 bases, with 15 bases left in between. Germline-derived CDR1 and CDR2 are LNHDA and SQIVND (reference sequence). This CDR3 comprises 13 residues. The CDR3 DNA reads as TGTGCCACCAGCACAGGGCGAGCAGATACGCAGTATTTT. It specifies CATSTGRADTQYF.

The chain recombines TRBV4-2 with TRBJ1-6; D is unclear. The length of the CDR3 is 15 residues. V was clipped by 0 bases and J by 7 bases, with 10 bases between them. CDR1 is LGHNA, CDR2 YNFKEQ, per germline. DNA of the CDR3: TGTGCCAGCAGCCAAGAGGGCAGATGGAATTCACCCCTCCACTTT. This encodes CASSQEGRWNSPLHF.

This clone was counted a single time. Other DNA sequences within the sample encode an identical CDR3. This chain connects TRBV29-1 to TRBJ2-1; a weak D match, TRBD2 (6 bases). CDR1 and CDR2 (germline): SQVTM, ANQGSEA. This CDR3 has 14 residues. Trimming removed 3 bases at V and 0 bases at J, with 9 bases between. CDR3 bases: TGCAGCGTTGATGGAGGGAGCTCCTACAATGAGCAGTTCTTC. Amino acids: CSVDGGSSYNEQFF.

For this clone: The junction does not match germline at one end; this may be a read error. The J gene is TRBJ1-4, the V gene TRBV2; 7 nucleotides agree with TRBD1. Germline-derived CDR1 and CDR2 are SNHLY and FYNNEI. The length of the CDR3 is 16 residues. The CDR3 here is CASNERTGRPNEKLFF. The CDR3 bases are TGTGCCAGCAATGAACGGACAGGACGGCCTAATGAAAAACTGTTTTTT. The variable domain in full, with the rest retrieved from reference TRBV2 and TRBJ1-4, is EPEVTQTPSHQVTQMGQEVILRCVPISNHLYFYWYRQILGQKVEFLVSFYNNEISEKSEIFDDQFSVERPDGSNFTLKIRSTKLEDSAMYFCASNERTGRPNEKLFFGSGTQLSVL.

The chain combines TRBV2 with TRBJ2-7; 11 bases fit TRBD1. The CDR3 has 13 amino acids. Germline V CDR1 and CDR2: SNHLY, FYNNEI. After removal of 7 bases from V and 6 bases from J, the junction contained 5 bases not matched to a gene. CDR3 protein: CASTDRGRVEQYF. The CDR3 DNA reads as TGTGCCAGCACGGACAGGGGGCGAGTCGAGCAGTACTTC.

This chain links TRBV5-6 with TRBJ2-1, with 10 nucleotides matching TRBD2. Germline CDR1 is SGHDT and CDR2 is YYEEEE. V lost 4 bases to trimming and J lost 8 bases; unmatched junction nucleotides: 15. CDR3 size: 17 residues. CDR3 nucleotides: TGTGCCAGCAGCCTGCTAGCGGGAGCTAAAAGTAGGGATGAGCAGTTCTTC. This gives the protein CASSLLAGAKSRDEQFF. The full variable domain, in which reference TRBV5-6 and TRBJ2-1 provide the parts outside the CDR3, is DAGVTQSPTHLIKTRGQQVTLRCSPKSGHDTVSWYQQALGQGPQFIFQYYEEEERQRGNFPDRFSGHQFPNYSSELNVNALLLGDSALYLCASSLLAGAKSRDEQFFGPGTRLTVL.

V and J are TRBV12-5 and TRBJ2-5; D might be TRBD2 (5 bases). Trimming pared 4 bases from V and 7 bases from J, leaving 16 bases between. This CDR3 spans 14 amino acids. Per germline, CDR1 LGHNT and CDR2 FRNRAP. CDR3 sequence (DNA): TGTGCTAGTGGTTATGAGGGAGCGGTGGGGACCCAGTACTTC. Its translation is CASGYEGAVGTQYF.

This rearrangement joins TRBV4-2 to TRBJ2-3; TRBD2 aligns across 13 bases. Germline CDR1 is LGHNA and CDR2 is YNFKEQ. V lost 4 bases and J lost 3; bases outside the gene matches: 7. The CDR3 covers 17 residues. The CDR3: CASSLTSGRAETDTQYF. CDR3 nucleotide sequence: TGTGCCAGCAGCCTCACTAGCGGGAGGGCCGAGACAGATACGCAGTATTTT.

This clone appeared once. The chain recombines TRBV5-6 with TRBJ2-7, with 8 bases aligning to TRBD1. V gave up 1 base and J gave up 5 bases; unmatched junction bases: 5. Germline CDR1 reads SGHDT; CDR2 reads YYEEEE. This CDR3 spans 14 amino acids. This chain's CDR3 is CASSLRAGGNEQYF. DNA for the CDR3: TGTGCCAGCAGCTTGAGGGCAGGGGGCAACGAGCAGTACTTC.

This chain's CDR3 is CASSVGTGVYSPLHF. DNA for the CDR3: TGTGCCAGCAGCGTAGGGACAGGGGTGTACTCACCCCTCCACTTT. J is TRBJ1-6 and V is TRBV7-9, with TRBD1 identical over 10 bases. After removal of 5 bases from V and 10 bases from J, the junction contained 8 bases not matched to a gene. The CDR3 contains 15 residues. From germline, CDR1 is SEHNR and CDR2 FQNEAQ (reference sequence).

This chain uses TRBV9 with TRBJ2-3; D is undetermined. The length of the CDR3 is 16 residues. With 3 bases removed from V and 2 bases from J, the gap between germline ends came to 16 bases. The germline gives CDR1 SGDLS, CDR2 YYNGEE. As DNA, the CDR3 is TGTGCCAGCAGCGGAGCACCAGGATCGACCACAGATACGCAGTATTTT. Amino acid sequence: CASSGAPGSTTDTQYF.

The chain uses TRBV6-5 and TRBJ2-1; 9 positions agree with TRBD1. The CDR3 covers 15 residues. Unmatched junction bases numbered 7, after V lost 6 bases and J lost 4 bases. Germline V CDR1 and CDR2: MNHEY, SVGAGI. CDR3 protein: CASRVRDRAYNEQFF. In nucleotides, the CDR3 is TGTGCCAGCAGGGTCCGGGACAGGGCATACAATGAGCAGTTCTTC.

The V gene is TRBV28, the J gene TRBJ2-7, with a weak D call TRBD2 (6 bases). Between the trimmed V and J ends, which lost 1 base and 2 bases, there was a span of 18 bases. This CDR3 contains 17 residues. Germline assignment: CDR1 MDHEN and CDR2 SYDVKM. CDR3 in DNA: TGTGCCAGCAGTTTATCCCCAGGGCTAGCGCTAACCTACGAGCAGTACTTC. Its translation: CASSLSPGLALTYEQYF.

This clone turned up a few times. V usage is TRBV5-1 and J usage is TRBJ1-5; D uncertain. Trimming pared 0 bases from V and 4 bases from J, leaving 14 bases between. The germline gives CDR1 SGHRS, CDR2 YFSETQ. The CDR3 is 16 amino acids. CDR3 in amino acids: CASSLDGSGPNQPQHF. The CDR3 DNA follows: TGCGCCAGCAGCTTGGATGGTAGCGGCCCTAATCAGCCCCAGCATTTT.